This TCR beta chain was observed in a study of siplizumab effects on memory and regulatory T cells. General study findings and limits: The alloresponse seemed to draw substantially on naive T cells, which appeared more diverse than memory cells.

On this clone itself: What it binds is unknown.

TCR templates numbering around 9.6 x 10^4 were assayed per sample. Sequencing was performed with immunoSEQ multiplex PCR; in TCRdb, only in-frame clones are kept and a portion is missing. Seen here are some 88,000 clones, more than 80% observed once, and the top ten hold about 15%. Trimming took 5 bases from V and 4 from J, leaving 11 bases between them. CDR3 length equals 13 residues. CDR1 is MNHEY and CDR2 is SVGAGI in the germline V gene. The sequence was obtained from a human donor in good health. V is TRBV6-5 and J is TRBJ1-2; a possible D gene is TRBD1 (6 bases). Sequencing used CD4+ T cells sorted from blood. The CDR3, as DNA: TGTGCCAGCAGTAGGGGGAACGTCTATGGCTACACCTTC. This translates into CASSRGNVYGYTF.